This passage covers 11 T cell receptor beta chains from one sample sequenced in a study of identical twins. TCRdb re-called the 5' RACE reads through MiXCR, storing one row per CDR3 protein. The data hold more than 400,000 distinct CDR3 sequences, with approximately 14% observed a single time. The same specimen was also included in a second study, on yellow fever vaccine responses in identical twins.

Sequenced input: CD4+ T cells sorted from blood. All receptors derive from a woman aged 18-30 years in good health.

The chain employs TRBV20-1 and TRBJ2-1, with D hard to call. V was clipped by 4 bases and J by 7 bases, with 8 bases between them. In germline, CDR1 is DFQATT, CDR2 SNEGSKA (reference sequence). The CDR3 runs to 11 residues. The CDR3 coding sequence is TGCAGTGCTAAGAGTCCAAATGAGCAGTTCTTC. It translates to CSAKSPNEQFF.

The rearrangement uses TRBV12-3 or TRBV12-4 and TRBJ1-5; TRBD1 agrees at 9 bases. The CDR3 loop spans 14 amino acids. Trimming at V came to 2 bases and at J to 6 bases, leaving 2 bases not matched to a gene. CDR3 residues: CASSLTGGSQPQHF. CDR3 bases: TGTGCCAGCAGTTTAACAGGGGGCAGTCAGCCCCAGCATTTT.

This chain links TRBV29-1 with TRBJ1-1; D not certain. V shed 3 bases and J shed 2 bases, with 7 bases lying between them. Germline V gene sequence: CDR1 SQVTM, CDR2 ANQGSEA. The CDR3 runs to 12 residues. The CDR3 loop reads CSVDAVNTEAFF. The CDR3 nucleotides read TGCAGCGTTGACGCGGTAAACACTGAAGCTTTCTTT.

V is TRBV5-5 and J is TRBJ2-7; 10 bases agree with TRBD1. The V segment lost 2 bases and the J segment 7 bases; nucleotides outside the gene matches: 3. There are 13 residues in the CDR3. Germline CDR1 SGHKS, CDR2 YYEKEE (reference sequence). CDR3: CASSFDRGLEQYV. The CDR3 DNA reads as TGTGCCAGCAGCTTCGACAGGGGGCTTGAGCAGTACGTC.

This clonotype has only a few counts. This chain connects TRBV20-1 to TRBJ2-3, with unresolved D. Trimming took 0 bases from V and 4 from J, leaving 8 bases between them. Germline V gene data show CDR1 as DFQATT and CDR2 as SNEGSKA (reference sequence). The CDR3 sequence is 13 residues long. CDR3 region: CSARDLFADTQYF. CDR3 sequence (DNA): TGCAGTGCTAGAGATCTGTTCGCAGATACGCAGTATTTT.

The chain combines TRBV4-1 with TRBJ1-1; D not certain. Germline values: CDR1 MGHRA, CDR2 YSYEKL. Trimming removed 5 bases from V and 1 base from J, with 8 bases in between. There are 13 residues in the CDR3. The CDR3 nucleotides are TGCGCCAGCAGCTCACAACCGAACACTGAAGCTTTCTTT. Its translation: CASSSQPNTEAFF.

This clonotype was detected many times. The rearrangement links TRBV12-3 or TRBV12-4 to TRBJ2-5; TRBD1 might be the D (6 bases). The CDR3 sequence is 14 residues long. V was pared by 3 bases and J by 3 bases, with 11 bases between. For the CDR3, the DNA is TGTGCCAGCAGTTTCATACAGGGAAAAGAGACCCAGTACTTC. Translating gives CASSFIQGKETQYF.

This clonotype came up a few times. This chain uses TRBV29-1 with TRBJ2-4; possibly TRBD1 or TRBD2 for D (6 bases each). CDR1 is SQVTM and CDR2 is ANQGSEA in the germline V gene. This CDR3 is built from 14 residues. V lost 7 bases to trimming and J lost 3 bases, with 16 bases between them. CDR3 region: CSAKTQGGKNIQYF. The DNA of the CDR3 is TGCAGCGCCAAAACACAGGGAGGCAAAAACATTCAGTACTTC. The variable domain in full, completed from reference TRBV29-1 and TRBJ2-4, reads SAVISQKPSRDICQRGTSLTIQCQVDSQVTMMFWYRQQPGQSLTLIATANQGSEATYESGFVIDKFPISRPNLTFSTLTVSNMSPEDSSIYLCSAKTQGGKNIQYFGAGTRLSVL.

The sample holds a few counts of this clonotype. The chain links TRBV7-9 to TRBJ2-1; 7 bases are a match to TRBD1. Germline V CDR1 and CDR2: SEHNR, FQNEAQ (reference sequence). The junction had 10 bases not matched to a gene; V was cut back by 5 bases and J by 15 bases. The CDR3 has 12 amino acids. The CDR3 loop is CASSTNRGDGFF. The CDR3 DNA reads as TGTGCCAGCAGCACAAACAGGGGAGACGGGTTCTTC. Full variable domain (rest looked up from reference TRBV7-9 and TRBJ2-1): DTGVSQNPRHKITKRGQNVTFRCDPISEHNRLYWYRQTLGQGPEFLTYFQNEAQLEKSRLLSDRFSAERPKGSFSTLEIQRTEQGDSAMYLCASSTNRGDGFFGPGTRLTVL.

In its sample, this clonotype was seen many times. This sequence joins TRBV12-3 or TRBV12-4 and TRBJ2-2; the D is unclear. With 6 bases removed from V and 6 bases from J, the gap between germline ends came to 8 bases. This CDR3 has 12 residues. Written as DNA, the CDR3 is TGTGCCAGCAGCCTCTTTGCCGGGGAGCTGTTTTTT. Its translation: CASSLFAGELFF.

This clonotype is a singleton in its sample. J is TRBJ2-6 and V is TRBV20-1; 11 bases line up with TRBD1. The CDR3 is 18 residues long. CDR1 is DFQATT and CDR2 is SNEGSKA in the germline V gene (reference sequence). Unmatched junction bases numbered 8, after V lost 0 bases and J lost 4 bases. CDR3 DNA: TGCAGTGCTAGAGAGGAGGACAGGGGGCTGGCAGGGGCCAACGTCCTGACTTTC. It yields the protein CSAREEDRGLAGANVLTF.